This is a list of T cell receptor beta chains from one sample in a study of T cells in Graves' hyperthyroidism and ophthalmopathy. Via MiXCR, TCRdb re-called the multiplex PCR reads, giving one row per CDR3 protein. The repertoire holds 95,000 to 110,000 distinct CDR3 sequences, with about 16% as singletons. Source material: blood. These receptor sequences come from a woman between 50 and 59 years old with Graves' hyperthyroidism. The CDR3 runs from the conserved cysteine through the conserved F or W. A D gene is named only where the DNA matches it firmly. Clone sizes are given selectively: once, few, many, or a class where the clone is expanded.

abundance | d_gene | j_gene | v_gene | CDR3aa | CDR3nt
many | TRBD2 | TRBJ2-5 | TRBV4-2 | CASSQVGLAGGGETQYF | TGTGCCAGCAGCCAAGTAGGACTAGCGGGAGGAGGCGAGACCCAGTACTTC
many | . | TRBJ2-1 | TRBV6-1 | CASNTHGGALYEQFF | TGTGCCAGCAATACCCACGGAGGGGCGTTATATGAGCAGTTCTTC
few | TRBD1 | TRBJ2-5 | TRBV7-3 | CASSPGTGMETQYF | TGTGCCAGCAGCCCCGGGACAGGGATGGAGACCCAGTACTTC
many | TRBD1 | TRBJ1-2 | TRBV30 | CAWSGTQGRAGYGYTF | TGTGCCTGGAGTGGGACACAGGGGAGGGCGGGCTATGGCTACACCTTC
many | TRBD1 | TRBJ1-1 | TRBV2 | CASREGQMNTEAFF | TGTGCCAGCAGAGAGGGACAGATGAACACTGAAGCTTTCTTT
. | . | TRBJ1-2 | TRBV2 | CASSVFSYGYTF | TGTGCCAGCAGTGTTTTCAGCTATGGCTACACCTTC
many | . | TRBJ2-7 | TRBV5-1 | CASSLDSSGQAYEQYF | TGCGCCAGCAGCTTGGACTCCTCAGGTCAAGCCTACGAGCAGTACTTC
many | . | TRBJ2-3 | TRBV5-1 | CASSLESGTDTQYF | TGCGCCAGCAGCTTGGAGTCGGGGACAGATACGCAGTATTTT
many | . | TRBJ1-1 | TRBV14 | CASSQDRYLPEAFF | TGTGCCAGCAGCCAAGATCGCTATCTGCCTGAAGCTTTCTTT
many | TRBD2 | TRBJ2-3 | TRBV20-1 | CSAQSGRPHRTDTQYF | TGCAGTGCTCAAAGCGGGAGACCTCATAGGACAGATACGCAGTATTTT
many | . | TRBJ1-6 | TRBV6-1 | CATADDGDSPLHF | TGTGCCACCGCTGATGACGGGGATTCACCCCTCCACTTT
many | . | TRBJ2-4 | TRBV11-2 | CASSSPRLAKNIQYF | TGTGCCAGCAGCTCCCCTAGACTAGCCAAAAACATTCAGTACTTC
many | . | TRBJ2-1 | TRBV5-6 | CASSFWRDSYNEQFF | TGTGCCAGCAGCTTCTGGCGGGACTCCTACAATGAGCAGTTCTTC
many | . | TRBJ2-1 | TRBV20-1 | CSASGSGNEQFF | TGCAGTGCTAGTGGGTCGGGCAATGAGCAGTTCTTC
many | TRBD1 | TRBJ1-4 | TRBV20-1 | CSARAQGALFNEKLFF | TGCAGTGCTAGAGCACAGGGGGCGCTTTTTAATGAAAAACTGTTTTTT
few | . | TRBJ1-5 | TRBV19 | CASSMSSMGTGQPQHF | TGTGCCAGTAGTATGTCTTCTATGGGTACGGGTCAGCCCCAGCATTTT
many | . | TRBJ1-6 | TRBV10-3 | CAIRASGSPLHF | TGTGCCATCAGGGCAAGCGGATCACCCCTCCACTTT
many | . | TRBJ2-7 | TRBV30 | CAWSPREGTYEQYF | TGTGCCTGGAGTCCCCGTGAGGGTACCTACGAGCAGTACTTC
many | TRBD1 | TRBJ2-1 | TRBV28 | CASSWDRASNEQFF | TGTGCCAGCAGTTGGGACAGGGCGAGCAATGAGCAGTTCTTC
many | . | TRBJ2-5 | TRBV15 | CATSSSRETQYF | TGTGCCACCAGCAGTTCGCGGGAGACCCAGTACTTC
. | . | TRBJ2-1 | TRBV4-1 | CASSQGASRIYNEQFF | TGCGCCAGCAGCCAAGGAGCCTCAAGGATCTACAATGAGCAGTTCTTC
many | TRBD1 | TRBJ2-1 | TRBV2 | CASSEALSGGNEQFF | TGTGCCAGCAGTGAAGCGCTATCAGGGGGTAATGAGCAGTTCTTC
many | TRBD2 | TRBJ2-4 | TRBV20-1 | CSAGNLGTGGPSVGIQYF | TGCAGTGCTGGAAACCTGGGGACGGGAGGGCCCTCGGTAGGCATTCAGTACTTC
many | . | TRBJ2-2 | TRBV3-1 | CASSQDLYTGELFF | TGTGCCAGCAGCCAAGATTTGTACACCGGGGAGCTGTTTTTT
many | . | TRBJ2-2 | TRBV27 | CATWGAAGELFF | TGTGCCACCTGGGGCGCAGCCGGGGAGCTGTTTTTT
. | . | TRBJ2-1 | TRBV7-6 | CASSLAEGSNEQFF | TGTGCCAGCAGCTTAGCTGAGGGCTCCAATGAGCAGTTCTTC
many | . | TRBJ1-3 | TRBV5-1 | CASSLLGLQGRTIYF | TGCGCCAGCAGCTTGTTAGGACTGCAAGGACGCACCATATATTTT
many | TRBD2 | TRBJ2-3 | TRBV5-1 | CASSPSGSDTQYF | TGCGCCAGCAGCCCTAGCGGGAGCGATACGCAGTATTTT
few | . | TRBJ1-4 | TRBV5-1 | CASSSSVNNEKPFF | TGCGCCAGCAGCTCATCAGTAAATAATGAAAAACCGTTTTTT
. | TRBD2 | TRBJ2-7 | TRBV14 | CASSRSGGAAYEQYF | TGTGCCAGCAGCCGGAGCGGGGGGGCGGCCTACGAGCAGTACTTC
many | TRBD1 | TRBJ2-1 | TRBV10-1 | CASSSGTVSYNEQFF | TGCGCCAGCAGCTCCGGGACAGTCTCCTACAATGAGCAGTTCTTC
many | . | TRBJ2-1 | TRBV18 | CASSRVGNEQFF | TGTGCCAGCTCGCGAGTGGGCAATGAGCAGTTCTTC
many | . | TRBJ1-4 | TRBV20-1 | CSARGEGPNEKLFF | TGCAGTGCTAGGGGCGAGGGCCCAAATGAAAAACTGTTTTTT
. | . | TRBJ2-3 | TRBV7-2 | CASSVSPKGIDTQYF | TGTGCCAGCAGCGTTAGCCCGAAGGGCATAGATACGCAGTATTTT
. | . | TRBJ1-5 | TRBV7-2 | CASELRGGPLSNQPQHF | TGTGCCAGCGAGCTTAGAGGGGGGCCGTTGAGCAATCAGCCCCAGCATTTT
. | TRBD2 | TRBJ2-1 | TRBV2 | CASSRYTGTSGRSSYNEQFF | TGTGCCAGCAGTCGGTATACCGGGACTAGCGGGAGAAGTTCCTACAATGAGCAGTTCTTC
many | TRBD1 | TRBJ2-7 | TRBV20-1 | CSAGGRTYEQYF | TGCAGTGCAGGGGGCAGGACCTACGAGCAGTACTTC
. | TRBD2 | TRBJ2-1 | TRBV7-3 | CASSLGLAGLDEQFF | TGTGCCAGCAGCTTAGGACTAGCGGGCTTGGATGAGCAGTTCTTC
many | TRBD1 | TRBJ2-5 | TRBV20-1 | CSARMTGGRETQYF | TGCAGTGCTAGAATGACAGGGGGCAGGGAGACCCAGTACTTC
many | . | TRBJ2-2 | TRBV5-5 | CASSRGGGGNTGELFF | TGTGCCAGCAGCCGGGGAGGGGGGGGAAACACCGGGGAGCTGTTTTTT
. | . | TRBJ2-5 | TRBV20-1 | CSAIPDTVLETQYF | TGCAGTGCTATTCCGGACACTGTTTTAGAGACCCAGTACTTC
. | TRBD1 | TRBJ1-2 | TRBV20-1 | CSARDSGGVSYTF | TGCAGTGCTAGAGACTCAGGGGGCGTCAGCTACACCTTC
many | . | TRBJ2-1 | TRBV6-1 | CASSEQTWVGLVTNEQFF | TGTGCCAGCAGTGAACAGACCTGGGTAGGTCTAGTCACCAATGAGCAGTTCTTC
few | . | TRBJ2-3 | TRBV9 | CASSVDGVLTDTQYF | TGTGCCAGCAGCGTAGACGGGGTACTCACAGATACGCAGTATTTT
many | TRBD2 | TRBJ2-5 | TRBV5-1 | CASSETSGNQETQYF | TGCGCCAGCAGCGAGACTAGCGGGAACCAAGAGACCCAGTACTTC
many | TRBD2 | TRBJ2-1 | TRBV7-3 | CASSFRAGGYNEQFF | TGTGCCAGCAGCTTTAGGGCGGGAGGCTACAATGAGCAGTTCTTC
. | . | TRBJ2-1 | TRBV7-9 | CASSPTHSYNEQFF | TGTGCCAGCAGCCCCACGCACTCTTACAATGAGCAGTTCTTC
many | . | TRBJ1-1 | TRBV14 | CASSQGTMNTEAFF | TGTGCCAGCAGCCAGGGAACCATGAACACTGAAGCTTTCTTT
many | . | TRBJ1-1 | TRBV13 | CASSQYFSEAFF | TGTGCCAGCAGCCAATACTTTTCTGAAGCTTTCTTT
many | . | TRBJ2-1 | TRBV7-2 | CASNRRAGFYNEQFF | TGTGCCAGCAACCGACGAGCGGGCTTTTACAATGAGCAGTTCTTC
. | TRBD2 | TRBJ2-3 | TRBV3-1 | CASSQGGLAGGVTDTQYF | TGTGCCAGCAGCCAAGGGGGGCTAGCGGGAGGTGTCACAGATACGCAGTATTTT
many | TRBD1 | TRBJ2-5 | TRBV7-6 | CASSLGDRQETQYF | TGTGCCAGCAGCTTAGGGGACAGACAAGAGACCCAGTACTTC
many | . | TRBJ1-2 | TRBV29-1 | CSAVVGQLLSYTF | TGCAGCGCCGTCGTGGGACAACTATTAAGCTACACCTTC
many | TRBD2 | TRBJ2-5 | TRBV10-3 | CAISEGLAGLSETQYF | TGTGCCATCAGTGAGGGACTAGCGGGACTATCAGAGACCCAGTACTTC
large | TRBD2 | TRBJ2-5 | TRBV7-2 | CASSLEAGLAGVEETQYF | TGTGCCAGCAGCTTAGAGGCCGGGTTAGCGGGAGTGGAGGAGACCCAGTACTTC
few | TRBD1 | TRBJ1-3 | TRBV4-2 | CASSQEWDSRNTIYF | TGTGCCAGCAGCCAAGAGTGGGACAGCAGAAACACCATATATTTT
many | TRBD2 | TRBJ2-1 | TRBV4-1 | CASSHVQLAGTDEQFF | TGCGCCAGCAGCCATGTGCAACTAGCGGGGACGGATGAGCAGTTCTTC